A single sample gave rise to the 22 T cell receptor beta chains below, sequenced in a study of brain T cells in children with intractable seizures. Profiled with immunoSEQ multiplex PCR; TCRdb holds only in-frame clones, not every one. The sample includes about 80,000 clones, approximately 90% seen only once; the top ten take roughly a quarter. This material consisted of peripheral blood, taken at surgery. Receptor source: a girl aged 2 to 10 with Rasmussen encephalitis and intractable seizures.

The genes are TRBV7-9 and TRBJ1-4; maybe TRBD1 (5 bases). The length of the CDR3 is 14 residues. Germline V CDR1 and CDR2: SEHNR, FQNEAQ (reference sequence). Trimming removed 4 bases from V and 7 bases from J, with 13 bases in between. The DNA for the CDR3 is TGTGCCAGCAGCTCCGCCGGGACGGGTGAAAAACTGTTTTTT. Amino acids: CASSSAGTGEKLFF.

CDR3 in amino acids: CASSVNWNTEAFF. The CDR3 DNA follows: TGTGCCAGCAGCGTCAATTGGAACACTGAAGCTTTCTTT. The chain couples TRBV5-4 to TRBJ1-1, with D uncertain. The germline V gene has CDR1 SGHNT and CDR2 YYREEE (reference sequence). The length of the CDR3 is 13 residues. The ends were cut back, 4 bases at V and 1 base at J, with 8 bases in the middle.

A single count supports this clone. V is TRBV18 and J is TRBJ1-3; D remains ambiguous. Per the germline V gene, CDR1 is KGHSH and CDR2 is LQKENI. The germline V and J ends were trimmed by 3 bases and 2 bases, with 11 bases remaining between them. The CDR3 length is 15 residues. The CDR3 region is CASSPRGGTGNTIYF. The CDR3 region has the DNA TGTGCCAGCTCACCCCGCGGAGGAACTGGAAACACCATATATTTT.

The chain employs TRBV5-1 and TRBJ1-1, with D possibly being TRBD1 (6 bases). The CDR3 extends over 14 amino acids. V was clipped by 1 base and J by 6 bases, with 13 bases between them. Germline loops: CDR1 SGHRS, CDR2 YFSETQ. CDR3 region: CASSLLQGRAEAFF. The CDR3 DNA sequence: TGCGCCAGCAGCTTGTTACAGGGCCGGGCTGAAGCTTTCTTT.

This clone was recorded only once. J is TRBJ1-2 and V is TRBV19; no firm D call. This CDR3 spans 12 amino acids. V lost 8 bases and J lost 6, with 13 bases in between. The germline V gene has CDR1 LNHDA and CDR2 SQIVND (reference sequence). This CDR3 reads CASYRGRDGYTF. For the CDR3, the DNA is TGTGCCAGTTATCGGGGAAGAGATGGCTACACCTTC. The full variable domain, with the rest looked up from reference TRBV19 and TRBJ1-2, is DGGITQSPKYLFRKEGQNVTLSCEQNLNHDAMYWYRQDPGQGLRLIYYSQIVNDFQKGDIAEGYSVSREKKESFPLTVTSAQKNPTAFYLCASYRGRDGYTFGSGTRLTVV.

This chain connects TRBV7-6 to TRBJ2-5; the match to TRBD2 covers 8 bases. V lost 6 bases, J lost 5 bases, and 14 bases stayed unmatched. The CDR3 runs 16 residues. CDR1 is SGHVS, CDR2 FNYEAQ, per germline. The CDR3 bases are TGTGCCAGCAGTCGGGAGGGGCGAACTGTGGGGGAGACCCAGTACTTC. As protein: CASSREGRTVGETQYF.

The chain carries TRBV4-1 and TRBJ2-7, with 11 bases matching TRBD2. The CDR3 has 16 residues. V lost 0 bases to trimming and J lost 8 bases; unmatched junction nucleotides: 9. Germline V lookup: CDR1 MGHRA, CDR2 YSYEKL. CDR3 nucleotides: TGCGCCAGCAGCCAAGATCTCGCACTAGCGGGAGAACAGCAGTACTTC. This gives the protein CASSQDLALAGEQQYF.

The chain combines TRBV18 with TRBJ2-3, with D hard to call. Looked up from germline, CDR1 is KGHSH and CDR2 is LQKENI. CDR3 length: 12 amino acids. The V gene lost 3 bases and the J gene lost 6 bases, with 7 bases spanning the gap. This CDR3 reads CASSPGGDTQYF. The CDR3 nucleotides are TGTGCCAGCTCACCCGGTGGGGATACGCAGTATTTT.

The CDR3 reads CASSQDSDRTGYTF. In DNA, the CDR3 is TGTGCCAGCAGCCAAGATTCCGACAGGACTGGCTACACCTTC. This chain uses TRBV4-2 with TRBJ1-2, with a tentative D call TRBD1 (6 bases). This CDR3 has 14 residues. Trimming removed 0 bases from V and 7 bases from J, with 12 bases in between. Germline CDR1 reads LGHNA; CDR2 reads YNFKEQ.

The genes are TRBV2 and TRBJ1-5, with D perhaps TRBD1 (5 bases). The CDR3 is 14 residues long. CDR1 and CDR2 from the germline V gene are SNHLY and FYNNEI. Trimming removed 2 bases at V and 14 bases at J, with 19 bases between. The DNA for the CDR3 is TGTGCCAGCAGTGAAAAAAGAACAGGCTCGGTCGAGCATTTT. Amino acids: CASSEKRTGSVEHF.

The chain has TRBV18 and TRBJ2-5; no clear D. CDR3 length equals 13 residues. Trimming left V 3 bases short and J 4 bases short, with 9 bases between. Germline lookup yields CDR1 KGHSH and CDR2 LQKENI. The CDR3 bases are TGTGCCAGCTCACCGTCAAGCGTAGAGACCCAGTACTTC. It translates to CASSPSSVETQYF.

This chain connects TRBV13 to TRBJ2-1; 7 nucleotides line up with TRBD1. This CDR3 comprises 18 residues. Unmatched junction bases numbered 19, after V lost 4 bases and J lost 7 bases. Per the germline V gene, CDR1 is PRHDT and CDR2 is FYEKMQ (reference sequence). Written as DNA, the CDR3 is TGTGCCAGCAGCTCTGAGCCCACGACAGGGCTGAGGAGGAATGAGCAGTTCTTC. This encodes CASSSEPTTGLRRNEQFF.

V gene TRBV5-4 combines with J gene TRBJ2-7, with a tentative D call TRBD2 (6 bases). V lost 3 bases to trimming and J lost 4 bases, with 14 bases between them. CDR1 and CDR2 (germline): SGHNT, YYREEE (reference sequence). The CDR3 loop spans 14 amino acids. CDR3 in amino acids: CASSWDAGPYEQYF. CDR3 DNA: TGTGCCAGCAGCTGGGACGCGGGGCCTTACGAGCAGTACTTC.

The V gene is TRBV7-9, the J gene TRBJ1-1, with D possibly being TRBD1 (5 bases). Germline CDR1 SEHNR, CDR2 FQNEAQ (reference sequence). The CDR3 contains 14 residues. V lost 5 bases and J 0 bases, leaving 10 bases between the germline ends. The CDR3 sequence is CASSIMGVNTEAFF. CDR3 DNA: TGTGCCAGCAGCATAATGGGGGTGAACACTGAAGCTTTCTTT.

V usage is TRBV5-5 and J usage is TRBJ2-3; D unresolved. Germline V lookup: CDR1 SGHKS, CDR2 YYEKEE (reference sequence). V was trimmed by 3 bases and J by 8 bases, leaving 7 bases between them. CDR3 size: 11 residues. CDR3 sequence (DNA): TGTGCCAGCAGCTACGGCCGTACGCAGTATTTT. Amino acid sequence: CASSYGRTQYF.

The rearrangement links TRBV19 to TRBJ2-1; D is ambiguous. V was clipped by 3 bases and J by 9 bases, with 9 bases between them. Germline CDR1 is LNHDA and CDR2 is SQIVND (reference sequence). This CDR3 has 12 residues. Written as DNA, the CDR3 is TGTGCCAGTAGTATTCGCTGGGGTGAGCAGTTCTTC. Its translation is CASSIRWGEQFF.

The rearrangement joins TRBV5-4 to TRBJ2-7; tentative D call: TRBD2 (5 bases). Germline lookup yields CDR1 SGHNT and CDR2 YYREEE (reference sequence). V was cut by 0 bases and J by 0 bases, with 13 bases left in between. This CDR3 contains 16 residues. As DNA, the CDR3 is TGTGCCAGCAGCTTGGGTCCCAGCGGACTCTCCTACGAGCAGTACTTC. It codes for CASSLGPSGLSYEQYF.

V gene TRBV2 combines with J gene TRBJ2-7; 10 bases match TRBD2. J lost 1 base, V lost 6 bases, and 6 bases had no gene match. The CDR3 sequence is 15 residues long. Germline assignment: CDR1 SNHLY and CDR2 FYNNEI. CDR3 in DNA: TGTGCCAGCAGCGCCGGACTAGCGGTTTCCTACGAGCAGTACTTC. Protein: CASSAGLAVSYEQYF.

The rearrangement uses TRBV20-1 and TRBJ1-5; D is undetermined. The CDR3 length is 15 residues. Trimming stripped 3 bases from V and 4 bases from J, with 16 bases between. Germline loops: CDR1 DFQATT, CDR2 SNEGSKA (reference sequence). CDR3 loop: CSASRGPGSNQPQHF. As DNA, the CDR3 is TGCAGTGCTAGTCGTGGGCCCGGTTCGAATCAGCCCCAGCATTTT.

The rearrangement links TRBV19 to TRBJ1-2; 7 bases are a match to TRBD1. Germline V gene data show CDR1 as LNHDA and CDR2 as SQIVND (reference sequence). V lost 6 bases to trimming and J lost 4 bases; unmatched junction nucleotides: 8. CDR3 length equals 14 residues. The CDR3 region is CASSPQQGIYGYTF. The CDR3 bases are TGTGCCAGTAGCCCACAACAGGGGATCTATGGCTACACCTTC.

This sequence joins TRBV9 and TRBJ2-7; D ambiguous. V shed 0 bases and J shed 5 bases, with 12 bases lying between them. The CDR3 runs 14 residues. Germline-derived CDR1 and CDR2 are SGDLS and YYNGEE. CDR3 DNA: TGTGCCAGCAGCGTAGGGAATGGTGGGGACGAGCAGTACTTC. Translated: CASSVGNGGDEQYF.

The table lists this clone with a few counts. The chain joins TRBV4-1 to TRBJ1-5; TRBD1 aligns across 8 bases. The junction had 8 bases not matched to a gene; V was cut back by 3 bases and J by 4 bases. Germline CDR1 MGHRA, CDR2 YSYEKL. This CDR3 comprises 16 residues. In nucleotides, the CDR3 is TGCGCCAGCAGCCAGGACCTACAGGGGGGTAATCAGCCCCAGCATTTT. Amino acids: CASSQDLQGGNQPQHF.